This T cell receptor (beta chain) was sequenced for a study of cytomegalovirus exposure and HLA in healthy donors. General study results and limits: Data from an earlier analysis indicated that most TCR beta V segments were productive either about 87% or about 30% of the time.

Of note for this clone: Antigen unknown.

Germline CDR1 is GTSNPN and CDR2 is SVGIG (reference sequence). V dropped 0 bases and J dropped 6 bases, with 11 bases sitting between them. The CDR3 is 13 residues long. 60 Vbeta and 13 Jbeta primers were used in PCR. Data came from immunoSEQ multiplex PCR; TCRdb stores just in-frame clones and leaves some out. This table holds approximately 70,000 clones, roughly 78% found once. This TCR derives from a woman in her thirties or forties in good health and CMV-seropositive. Material: PBMCs. The V gene is TRBV30, the J gene TRBJ1-1; D gene unclear. The CDR3: CAWSVEGPSEAFF. In nucleotides, the CDR3 is TGTGCCTGGAGTGTGGAGGGCCCCTCTGAAGCTTTCTTT.